The 4 T cell receptor beta chains below were found in one sample sequenced in a study of a mutant IDH1 vaccine in newly diagnosed glioma. The assay was immunoSEQ multiplex PCR, and TCRdb's table has in-frame clones only and misses some. Among around 100,000 clones, almost 90% were seen once, and the ten largest hold more than 0.55%. Time point meaning: week 11, during vaccination. The study gave 300 ug of mutant IDH1 20-mer peptide per vaccine dose, with topical imiquimod. The antigens for these receptors are not known. Sequences were derived from PBMCs, sampled from a glioma patient whose treatment included an IDH1 peptide vaccine. The receptors derive from a woman aged 50 to 60 with glioma.

The chain is built from TRBV2 and TRBJ1-6; TRBD1 agrees at 8 bases. V was clipped by 6 bases and J by 4 bases; unmatched bases: 5. The CDR3 runs 15 residues. Germline CDR1 SNHLY, CDR2 FYNNEI. The CDR3: CASRDRANYNSPLHF. CDR3 coding DNA: TGTGCCAGCAGGGACAGGGCCAATTATAATTCACCCCTCCACTTT. Full variable domain (rest looked up from reference TRBV2 and TRBJ1-6): EPEVTQTPSHQVTQMGQEVILRCVPISNHLYFYWYRQILGQKVEFLVSFYNNEISEKSEIFDDQFSVERPDGSNFTLKIRSTKLEDSAMYFCASRDRANYNSPLHFGNGTRLTVT.

This chain uses TRBV25-1 with TRBJ2-5; maybe TRBD1 (5 bases). Germline V gene lookup returns CDR1 MGHDK and CDR2 SYGVNS. Trimming shortened V by 4 bases and J by 0 bases, and 9 bases separated the two germline ends. The CDR3 consists of 14 residues. The CDR3 sequence is CASSVPGYQETQYF. The CDR3 DNA follows: TGTGCCAGCAGTGTACCAGGGTACCAAGAGACCCAGTACTTC.

The rearrangement uses TRBV30 and TRBJ2-3; D perhaps matches TRBD1 (5 bases). Germline assignment: CDR1 GTSNPN and CDR2 SVGIG (reference sequence). With 3 bases removed from V and 4 bases from J, the gap between germline ends came to 11 bases. The CDR3 extends over 13 amino acids. As DNA, the CDR3 is TGTGCCTGGAGCAAGGGGTGGGCAGATACGCAGTATTTT. Protein: CAWSKGWADTQYF.

This chain connects TRBV4-1 to TRBJ2-1, with D uncertain. The CDR3 covers 13 residues. From germline, CDR1 is MGHRA and CDR2 YSYEKL. The germline V and J ends were trimmed by 1 base and 8 bases, with 9 bases remaining between them. In nucleotides, the CDR3 is TGCGCCAGCAGCCAAGGCGCCTGGGATGAGCAGTTCTTC. Its protein is CASSQGAWDEQFF.